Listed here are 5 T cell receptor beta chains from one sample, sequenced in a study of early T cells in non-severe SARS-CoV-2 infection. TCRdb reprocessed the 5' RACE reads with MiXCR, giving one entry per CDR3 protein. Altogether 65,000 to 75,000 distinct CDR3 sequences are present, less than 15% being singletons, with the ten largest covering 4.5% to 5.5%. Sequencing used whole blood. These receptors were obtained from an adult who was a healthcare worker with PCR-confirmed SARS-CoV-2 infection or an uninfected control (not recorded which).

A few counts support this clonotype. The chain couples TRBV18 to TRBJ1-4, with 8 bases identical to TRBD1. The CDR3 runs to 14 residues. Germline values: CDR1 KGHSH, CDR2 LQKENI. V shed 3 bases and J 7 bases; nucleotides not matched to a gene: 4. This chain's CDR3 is CASSPDRVGEKLFF. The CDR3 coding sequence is TGTGCCAGCTCACCGGACAGGGTTGGTGAAAAACTGTTTTTT.

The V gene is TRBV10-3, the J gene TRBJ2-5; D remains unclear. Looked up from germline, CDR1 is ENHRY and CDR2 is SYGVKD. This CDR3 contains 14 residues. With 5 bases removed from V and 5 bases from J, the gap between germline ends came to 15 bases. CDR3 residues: CAISHTASRETQYF. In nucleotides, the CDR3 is TGTGCCATCAGTCATACAGCGAGTAGGGAGACCCAGTACTTC.

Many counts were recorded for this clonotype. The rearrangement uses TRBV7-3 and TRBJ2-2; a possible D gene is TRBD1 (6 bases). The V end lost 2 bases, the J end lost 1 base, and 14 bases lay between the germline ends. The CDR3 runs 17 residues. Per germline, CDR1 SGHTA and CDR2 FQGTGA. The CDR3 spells CASSLGRGTKNTGELFF. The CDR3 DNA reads TGTGCCAGCAGCTTAGGGCGTGGGACAAAGAACACCGGGGAGCTGTTTTTT. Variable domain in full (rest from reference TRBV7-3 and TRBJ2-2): GAGVSQTPSNKVTEKGKYVELRCDPISGHTALYWYRQSLGQGPEFLIYFQGTGAADDSGLPNDRFFAVRPEGSVSTLKIQRTERGDSAVYLCASSLGRGTKNTGELFFGEGSRLTVL.

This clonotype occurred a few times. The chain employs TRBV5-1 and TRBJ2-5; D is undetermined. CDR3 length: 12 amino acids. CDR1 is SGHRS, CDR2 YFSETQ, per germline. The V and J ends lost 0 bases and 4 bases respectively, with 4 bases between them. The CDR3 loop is CASSLDLETQYF. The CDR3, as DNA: TGCGCCAGCAGCTTGGACTTAGAGACCCAGTACTTC.

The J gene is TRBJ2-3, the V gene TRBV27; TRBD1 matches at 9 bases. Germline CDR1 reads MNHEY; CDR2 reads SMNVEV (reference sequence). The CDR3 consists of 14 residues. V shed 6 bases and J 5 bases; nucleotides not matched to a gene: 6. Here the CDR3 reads CASSKGQGIDTQYF. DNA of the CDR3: TGTGCCAGCAGCAAGGGACAGGGAATAGATACGCAGTATTTT.